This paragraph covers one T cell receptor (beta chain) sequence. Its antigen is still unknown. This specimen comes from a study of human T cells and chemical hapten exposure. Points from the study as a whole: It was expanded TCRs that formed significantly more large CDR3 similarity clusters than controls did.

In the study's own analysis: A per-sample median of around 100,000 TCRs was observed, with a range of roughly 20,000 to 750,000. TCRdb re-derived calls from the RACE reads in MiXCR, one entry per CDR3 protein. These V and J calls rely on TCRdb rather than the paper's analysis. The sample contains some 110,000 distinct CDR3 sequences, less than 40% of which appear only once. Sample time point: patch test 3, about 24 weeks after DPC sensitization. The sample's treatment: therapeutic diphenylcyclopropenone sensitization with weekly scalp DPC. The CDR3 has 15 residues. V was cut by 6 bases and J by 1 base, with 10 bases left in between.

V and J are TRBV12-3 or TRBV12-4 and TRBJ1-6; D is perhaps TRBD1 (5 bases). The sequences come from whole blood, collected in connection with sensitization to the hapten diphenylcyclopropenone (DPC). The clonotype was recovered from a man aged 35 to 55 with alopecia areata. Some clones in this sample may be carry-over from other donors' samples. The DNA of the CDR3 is TGTGCCAGCAGGCAGGGTAGTTCCTATAATTCACCCCTCCACTTT. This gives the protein CASRQGSSYNSPLHF.